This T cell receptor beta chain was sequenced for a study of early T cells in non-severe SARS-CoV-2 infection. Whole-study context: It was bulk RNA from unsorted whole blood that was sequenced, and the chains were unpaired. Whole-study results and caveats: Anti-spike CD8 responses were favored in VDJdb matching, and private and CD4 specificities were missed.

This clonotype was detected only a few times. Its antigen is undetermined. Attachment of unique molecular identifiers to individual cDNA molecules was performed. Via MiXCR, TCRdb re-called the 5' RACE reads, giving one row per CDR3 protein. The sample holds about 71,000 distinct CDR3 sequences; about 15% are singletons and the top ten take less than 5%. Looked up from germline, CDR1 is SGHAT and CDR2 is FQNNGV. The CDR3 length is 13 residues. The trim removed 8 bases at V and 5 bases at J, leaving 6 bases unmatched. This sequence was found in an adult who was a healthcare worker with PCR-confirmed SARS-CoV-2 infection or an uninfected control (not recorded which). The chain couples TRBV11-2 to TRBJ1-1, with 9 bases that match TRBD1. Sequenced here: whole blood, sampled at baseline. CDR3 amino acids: CASLTGGFTEAFF. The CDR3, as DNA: TGTGCCAGCCTTACAGGGGGCTTTACTGAAGCTTTCTTT.